This T cell receptor (beta chain) was identified in a study of blood T cell repertoires in COVID-19. Profiling relied on immunoSEQ multiplex PCR, and the TCRdb table lists in-frame clones only, not all of them. The profile covers 190,000 or so clones, with roughly 81% appearing a single time and about 11% taken by the ten largest. For this clone: The junction does not match germline at one end; this may be a read error.

From germline, CDR1 is GTSNPN and CDR2 SVGIG (reference sequence). The CDR3 extends over 12 amino acids. The clonotype originates from a woman of 80 years or more with COVID-19, enrolled during active disease. This chain uses TRBV30 with TRBJ1-1; the D is unclear. Sample: peripheral blood. CDR3 sequence: CSGNSFWTEAFF. DNA for the CDR3: TGCTCAGGAAACAGTTTTTGGACTGAAGCTTTCTTT.